A single sample gave rise to the 15 T cell receptor beta chains below, sequenced in a study of beta chain features in type 1 diabetes. As every portion of the isolated RNA was reverse transcribed, the sequencing read expressed TCRB transcripts. Some clones are missing from TCRdb's copy, which holds only in-frame ones; the method was immunoSEQ multiplex PCR. The sample records some 400,000 clones, roughly 16% being singletons. The sample consisted of naive CD4+ T cells from blood. Every receptor here comes from a young woman in good health.

The J gene is TRBJ1-1, the V gene TRBV5-1, with D perhaps TRBD1 (6 bases). The CDR3 is made up of 14 amino acids. The germline gives CDR1 SGHRS, CDR2 YFSETQ. Trimming pared 4 bases from V and 1 base from J, leaving 11 bases between. The CDR3 region is CASSLWTANTEAFF. Written as DNA, the CDR3 is TGCGCCAGCAGCCTGTGGACAGCGAACACTGAAGCTTTCTTT.

This rearrangement joins TRBV29-1 to TRBJ1-2; weak D call: TRBD1 (5 bases). In germline, CDR1 is SQVTM, CDR2 ANQGSEA. The ends were cut back, 1 base at V and 3 bases at J, with 12 bases in the middle. The CDR3 contains 14 residues. CDR3 bases: TGCAGCGTTGAAGTGGTCGGGGGTGACTATGGCTACACCTTC. This sequence encodes CSVEVVGGDYGYTF.

This clone appeared a few times. V and J are TRBV9 and TRBJ1-1; D unclear. CDR3 size: 15 residues. Germline assignment: CDR1 SGDLS and CDR2 YYNGEE. The germline V and J ends were trimmed by 0 bases and 4 bases, with 13 bases remaining between them. The CDR3 region has the DNA TGTGCCAGCAGCGTAGGACCCGGGAGGGCCACTGAAGCTTTCTTT. Translating it yields CASSVGPGRATEAFF.

This clone was seen a handful of times. The chain employs TRBV6-5 and TRBJ1-2; D possibly corresponds to TRBD1 (5 bases). The CDR3 covers 15 residues. The V gene's germline CDR1 is MNHEY and CDR2 SVGAGI. Trimming removed 1 base from V and 5 bases from J, with 14 bases in between. The CDR3, as DNA: TGTGCCAGCAGTTACTTTTACGGGGGGGAATATGGCTACACCTTC. It yields the protein CASSYFYGGEYGYTF.

The chain recombines TRBV14 with TRBJ2-3; D remains ambiguous. The CDR3 spans 15 residues. The germline gives CDR1 SGHDN, CDR2 FVKESK. V was cut by 1 base and J by 4 bases, with 12 bases left in between. The CDR3: CASSQVAPVADTQYF. For the CDR3, the DNA is TGTGCCAGCAGCCAAGTGGCCCCAGTCGCAGATACGCAGTATTTT.

This clone was counted a few times. The J gene is TRBJ2-7, the V gene TRBV18, with D hard to call. Trimming removed 0 bases at V and 4 bases at J, with 10 bases between. The CDR3 is 14 amino acids. In germline, CDR1 is KGHSH, CDR2 LQKENI. CDR3 region: CASSPPLVTYEQYF. The CDR3 DNA reads TGTGCCAGCTCACCACCCCTAGTTACTTACGAGCAGTACTTC.

This clone has a handful of counts. This chain joins TRBV2 and TRBJ1-5; D is uncertain. V was shortened by 3 bases and J by 0 bases, with 9 bases between the two germline ends. CDR1 is SNHLY, CDR2 FYNNEI, per germline. The CDR3 spans 15 residues. The CDR3 loop reads CASSDPGFSNQPQHF. The CDR3 DNA reads TGTGCCAGCAGTGACCCGGGGTTTAGCAATCAGCCCCAGCATTTT.

V and J are TRBV15 and TRBJ2-7, with D possibly matching TRBD1 (6 bases). The CDR3 extends over 13 amino acids. Per germline, CDR1 LNHNV and CDR2 YYDKDF (reference sequence). Deletions cut 8 bases from V and 4 bases from J, with 15 bases between. CDR3 sequence reads: CATALDRPYEQYF. CDR3 DNA: TGTGCCACCGCATTGGACAGACCATACGAGCAGTACTTC.

The rearrangement joins TRBV7-2 to TRBJ2-5; D might be TRBD1 (5 bases). Germline V gene sequence: CDR1 SGHTA, CDR2 FQGNSA. Trimming stripped 6 bases from V and 3 bases from J, with 14 bases between. This CDR3 contains 14 residues. The CDR3 nucleotides are TGTGCCAGCAGTACGGGCGACAGAGAAGAGACCCAGTACTTC. Encoded protein: CASSTGDREETQYF.

This clone was seen a few times. The chain combines TRBV10-3 with TRBJ2-1, with D possibly being TRBD1 (5 bases). Germline lookup yields CDR1 ENHRY and CDR2 SYGVKD. The CDR3 consists of 13 residues. V gave up 10 bases and J gave up 6 bases, with 16 bases separating them. CDR3 sequence reads: CATLPGATNEQFF. CDR3 nucleotide sequence: TGTGCCACCCTACCTGGGGCTACCAATGAGCAGTTCTTC.

This chain links TRBV11-3 with TRBJ2-7, with D tentatively TRBD2 (6 bases). Trimming took 5 bases from V and 4 from J, leaving 12 bases between them. Germline V gene sequence: CDR1 SGHNT, CDR2 YENEEA. This CDR3 spans 13 amino acids. The CDR3 is CASSQGEAYEQYF. As DNA, the CDR3 is TGTGCCAGCAGCCAAGGGGAGGCTTACGAGCAGTACTTC.

The chain combines TRBV18 with TRBJ2-5; no definite D call. There are 12 residues in the CDR3. Germline V lookup: CDR1 KGHSH, CDR2 LQKENI. With 5 bases removed from V and 5 bases from J, the gap between germline ends came to 9 bases. The CDR3 protein is CASSLREETQYF. The CDR3 DNA follows: TGTGCCAGCTCATTACGCGAGGAGACCCAGTACTTC.

The genes are TRBV7-8 and TRBJ1-1, with D possibly matching TRBD1 (5 bases). The germline V gene has CDR1 SGHVS and CDR2 FQNEAQ. There are 19 residues in the CDR3. Between the trimmed V and J ends, which lost 5 bases and 2 bases, there was a span of 27 bases. The CDR3 loop reads CASSRRFPGTEGVNTEAFF. The CDR3 coding sequence is TGTGCCAGCAGCCGTAGGTTCCCCGGGACGGAGGGTGTTAACACTGAAGCTTTCTTT.

The rearrangement links TRBV28 to TRBJ2-5; 11 nucleotides match TRBD2. The germline V gene has CDR1 MDHEN and CDR2 SYDVKM. CDR3 length: 16 amino acids. V lost 7 bases, J lost 4 bases, and 11 bases stayed unmatched. CDR3 sequence (DNA): TGTGCCAGCACCCCCACTAGCGGGAGTAGGTCAGAGACCCAGTACTTC. Translating gives CASTPTSGSRSETQYF.

The CDR3 DNA is TGTGCCAGCAGTTTACCTAGCGGGGAGCAGTTCTTC. The encoded protein is CASSLPSGEQFF. V usage is TRBV28 and J usage is TRBJ2-1; 8 bases align to TRBD2. The CDR3 consists of 12 residues. In germline, CDR1 is MDHEN, CDR2 SYDVKM. V lost 2 bases and J lost 10; bases outside the gene matches: 1.